The entry below describes one T cell receptor (beta chain). Its antigen is unidentified. The data stem from a study of T-cell reconstitution after alpha-beta-depleted transplantation in children. Study findings and constraints: At around two months after transplant, the alpha-beta T cells were reportedly derived from several hundred expanded clones that came from non-depleted graft cells. Surviving recipient T cells and thymic progenitors accounted for the high day-60 TCRbeta diversity observed in some patients.

The length of the CDR3 is 14 residues. V lost 2 bases, J lost 3 bases, and 8 bases lay in between. Germline V lookup: CDR1 MNHEY, CDR2 SVGEGT. The TCRbeta library incorporated unique molecular identifiers. TCRdb reanalysed the PCR reads using MiXCR and keeps one entry per CDR3 protein. The table shows about 460,000 distinct CDR3 sequences, with 11% occurring only once. The receptor's source is a female patient aged 2-15 years who had a stem cell transplant for aplastic anemia, so the T cells may come from the graft donor. The rearrangement uses TRBV6-2 or TRBV6-3 and TRBJ1-3; D remains ambiguous. Sequences were derived from PBMCs, mostly from graft donor cells, sampled 180 days after TCRalphabeta/CD19-depleted stem cell transplant. The CDR3 protein is CASSYASGGNTIYF. In nucleotides, the CDR3 is TGTGCCAGCAGTTACGCCTCGGGTGGAAACACCATATATTTT.